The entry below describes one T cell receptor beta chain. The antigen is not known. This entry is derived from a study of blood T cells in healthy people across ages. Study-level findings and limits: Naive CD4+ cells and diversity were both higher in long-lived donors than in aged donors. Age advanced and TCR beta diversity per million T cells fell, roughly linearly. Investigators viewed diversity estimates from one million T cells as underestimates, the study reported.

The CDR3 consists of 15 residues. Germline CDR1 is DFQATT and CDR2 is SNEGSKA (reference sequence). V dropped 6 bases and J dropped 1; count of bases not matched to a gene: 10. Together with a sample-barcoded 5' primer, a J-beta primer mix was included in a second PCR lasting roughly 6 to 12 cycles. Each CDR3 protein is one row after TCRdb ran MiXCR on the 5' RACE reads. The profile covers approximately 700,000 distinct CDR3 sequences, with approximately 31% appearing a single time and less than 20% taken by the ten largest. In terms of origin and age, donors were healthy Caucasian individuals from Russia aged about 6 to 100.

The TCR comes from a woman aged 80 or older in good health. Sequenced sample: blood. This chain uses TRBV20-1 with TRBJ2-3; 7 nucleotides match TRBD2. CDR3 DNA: TGCAGTGCAACCTGGGGGGGGGGTGGCACAGATACGCAGTATTTT. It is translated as CSATWGGGGTDTQYF.